This T cell receptor (beta chain) appears in the sequencing data of a study of graft-versus-host responses after intestinal transplantation. Study observations and caveats: Marrow from the recipient contained GvH clones, some of which had appeared first in ileum or blood. Allograft clonal ratios (graft-versus-host to host-versus-graft) were high in patients who had graft-donor T cell macrochimerism.

The J segment lost 4 bases and the V segment lost 6 bases, leaving 7 bases of the junction unmatched. The CDR3 is 15 residues long. Germline-derived CDR1 and CDR2 are SGHTA and FQGTGA. A word on this clone: As yet, its antigen is unknown.

This table comes from immunoSEQ multiplex PCR, and its TCRdb copy is limited to in-frame clones, with some not included. The table shows over 90,000 clones, with roughly 89% occurring only once. The chain joins TRBV7-3 to TRBJ2-2; 8 bases match TRBD1. The specimen comprised unstimulated CD4+ T cells sorted from spleen or lymph node cells, sampled before transplant. This TCR derives from a human donor who was the organ donor for an intestinal transplant. CDR3 nucleotides: TGTGCCAGCAGATTACAGGGGGGTTCCACCGGGGAGCTGTTTTTT. Translating gives CASRLQGGSTGELFF.